In this sample, the clone carrying this TCR beta chain turned up many times. Its specificity is not known. The record originates from a study of CD8 T cells in ankylosing spondylitis. Study observations and caveats: In reactive arthritis synovial fluid and blood, some motif variants had been reported before. Disease-linked clones were reportedly significantly enriched in matched ankylosing spondylitis synovial fluid. A TCR beta motif of eight or nine highly homologous variants seemed to mark ankylosing spondylitis blood.

Via MiXCR, TCRdb re-called the 5' RACE reads, giving one row per CDR3 protein. In the table there are around 140,000 distinct CDR3 sequences, roughly 11% of which are singletons. Trimming removed 6 bases from V and 2 bases from J, with 14 bases in between. CDR3 length equals 14 residues. Germline CDR1 MDHEN, CDR2 SYDVKM. Sequencing was performed on blood, either unsorted or a sorted T cell fraction (not recorded which). The gene calls are TRBV28 and TRBJ2-7; D remains ambiguous. The TCR sequence derives from a female donor with ankylosing spondylitis or in good health (not recorded which). The CDR3, as DNA: TGTGCCAGCAGGGAAGAACAAGGCACCTACGAGCAGTACTTC. Its translation is CASREEQGTYEQYF.